This T cell receptor beta chain was documented in a study of T cell clonality in common variable immunodeficiency. CVID subjects were neither ill nor on immunomodulatory or immunosuppressive medication at sampling. Notes on the study in general: Reportedly, TCR beta sequences from common variable immunodeficiency showed fewer deletions and N-nucleotide insertions. TCRbeta clonality was increased in CVID versus healthy controls.

This clone has ten or more counts. Its antigen remains unknown. Read data end 3 residues before the CDR3 end; the end is taken from the germline J gene. The CDR3 has 15 amino acids. V shed 5 bases, J shed 5 bases, and the junction held 9 bases outside the gene matches. Per germline, CDR1 SQVTM and CDR2 ANQGSEA. Using immunoSEQ multiplex PCR, the repertoire was profiled, and TCRdb retains in-frame clones only, with some absent. Listed for the sample are roughly 34,000 clones, none seen a single time. The chain is built from TRBV29-1 and TRBJ2-1; 10 bases are shared with TRBD1. The material sequenced was peripheral blood mononuclear cells. The source is a human donor with common variable immunodeficiency. Incomplete CDR3 DNA: TGCAGCGTTTTTCGAGGGGGACAGGGGAACAATGAG. The encoded protein is CSVFRGGQGNNE. The whole CDR3 sequence reads CSVFRGGQGNNEQFF.